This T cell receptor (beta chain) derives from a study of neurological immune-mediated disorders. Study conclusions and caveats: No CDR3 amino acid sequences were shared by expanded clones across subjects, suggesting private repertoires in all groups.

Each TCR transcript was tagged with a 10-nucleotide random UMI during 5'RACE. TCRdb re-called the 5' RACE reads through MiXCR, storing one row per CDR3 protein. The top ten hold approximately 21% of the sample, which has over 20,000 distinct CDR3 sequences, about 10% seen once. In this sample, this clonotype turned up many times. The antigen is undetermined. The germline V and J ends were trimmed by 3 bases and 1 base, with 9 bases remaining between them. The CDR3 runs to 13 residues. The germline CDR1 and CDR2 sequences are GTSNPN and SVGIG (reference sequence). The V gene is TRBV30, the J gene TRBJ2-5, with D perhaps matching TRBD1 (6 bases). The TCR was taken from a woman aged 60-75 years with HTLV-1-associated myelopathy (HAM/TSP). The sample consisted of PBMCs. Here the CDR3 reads CAWRTGLQETQYF. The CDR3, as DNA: TGTGCCTGGAGGACAGGACTCCAAGAGACCCAGTACTTC.